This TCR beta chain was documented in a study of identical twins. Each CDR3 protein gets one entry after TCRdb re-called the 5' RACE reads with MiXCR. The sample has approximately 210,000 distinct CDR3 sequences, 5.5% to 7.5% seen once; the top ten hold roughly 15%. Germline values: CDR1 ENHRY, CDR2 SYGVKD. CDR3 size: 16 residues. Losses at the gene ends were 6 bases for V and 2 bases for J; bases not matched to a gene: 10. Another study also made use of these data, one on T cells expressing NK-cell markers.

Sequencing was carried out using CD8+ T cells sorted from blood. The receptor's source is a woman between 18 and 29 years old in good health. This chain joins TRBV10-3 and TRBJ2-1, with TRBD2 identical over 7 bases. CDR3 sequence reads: CAISDHRGTTYNEQFF. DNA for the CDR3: TGTGCCATCAGCGACCACCGGGGGACTACCTACAATGAGCAGTTCTTC.